The clone carrying this T cell receptor beta chain appeared a few times. No antigen is known for it. The source of the sample is a study of post-analysis software for immune sequencing data. Germline CDR1 and CDR2: MNHEY and SVGEGT. The V gene end was trimmed by 7 bases and the J gene end by 8 bases; junction bases not matched to a gene: 8. CDR3 size: 13 residues. The TCR beta cDNA libraries carried unique molecular identifiers. The T cell input of roughly 0.9 to 11 million gave approximately 460,000 cDNA molecules. TCRdb passed the PCR reads through MiXCR, listing each CDR3 protein once. The sample contains roughly 150,000 distinct CDR3 sequences, under 40% of which appear only once. Findings and limits, study-wide: The five TRBV segments detected at higher frequency in patients than in controls included TRBV5-6, TRBV5-1 and TRBV20-1. Under the F measure, samples that were prepared in one batch clustered strongly together.

The origin of this receptor is a girl aged 5-17 years with multiple sclerosis. The material was blood, obtained after autologous hematopoietic stem cell transplantation. The chain joins TRBV6-2 or TRBV6-3 to TRBJ2-1; 7 bases agree with TRBD2. The CDR3 nucleotides are TGTGCCAGCACCGGGAGGAAGGTCCATGAGCAGTTCTTC. Its translation is CASTGRKVHEQFF.